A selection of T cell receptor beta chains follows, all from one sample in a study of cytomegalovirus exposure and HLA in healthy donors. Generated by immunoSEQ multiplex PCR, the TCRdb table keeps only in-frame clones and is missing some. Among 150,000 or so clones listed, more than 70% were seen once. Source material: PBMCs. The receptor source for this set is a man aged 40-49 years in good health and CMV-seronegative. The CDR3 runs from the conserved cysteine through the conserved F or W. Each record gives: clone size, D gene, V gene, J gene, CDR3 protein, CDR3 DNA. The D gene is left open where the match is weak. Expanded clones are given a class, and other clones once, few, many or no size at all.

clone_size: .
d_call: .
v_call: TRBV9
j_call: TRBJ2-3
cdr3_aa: CASSWGADTQYF
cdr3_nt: TGTGCCAGCAGCTGGGGGGCAGATACGCAGTATTTT

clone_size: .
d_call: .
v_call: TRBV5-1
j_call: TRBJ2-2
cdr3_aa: CASSLVRGAGELFF
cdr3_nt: TGCGCCAGCAGCTTGGTACGGGGTGCCGGGGAGCTGTTTTTT

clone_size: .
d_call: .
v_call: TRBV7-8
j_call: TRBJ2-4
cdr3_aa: CASSPVTSLAKNIQYF
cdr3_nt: TGTGCCAGCAGCCCAGTTACTAGCTTAGCCAAAAACATTCAGTACTTC

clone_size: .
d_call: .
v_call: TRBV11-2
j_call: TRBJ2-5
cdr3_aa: CASSLSRPETQYF
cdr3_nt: TGTGCCAGCAGCTTATCTCGTCCAGAGACCCAGTACTTC

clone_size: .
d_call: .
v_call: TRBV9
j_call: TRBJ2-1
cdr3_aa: CASSVEISGYGLSSYNEQFF
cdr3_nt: TGTGCCAGCAGCGTAGAAATTTCGGGGTATGGACTCAGCTCCTACAATGAGCAGTTCTTC

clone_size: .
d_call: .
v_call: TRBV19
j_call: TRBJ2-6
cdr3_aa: CASSRGPGNVLTF
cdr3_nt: TGTGCCAGTAGTAGAGGGCCGGGCAACGTCCTGACTTTC

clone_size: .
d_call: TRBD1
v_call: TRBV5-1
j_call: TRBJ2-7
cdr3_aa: CASSSRTGRYEQYF
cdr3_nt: TGCGCCAGCAGCTCGAGGACAGGGAGGTACGAGCAGTACTTC

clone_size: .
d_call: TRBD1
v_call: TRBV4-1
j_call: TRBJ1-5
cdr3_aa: CASSQDGTAHNQPQHF
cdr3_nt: TGCGCCAGCAGCCAAGACGGGACAGCGCATAATCAGCCCCAGCATTTT

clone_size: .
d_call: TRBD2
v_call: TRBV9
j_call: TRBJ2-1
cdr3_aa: CASSVASGGTVPYNEQFF
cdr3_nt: TGTGCCAGCAGCGTAGCCAGCGGGGGGACCGTTCCCTACAATGAGCAGTTCTTC

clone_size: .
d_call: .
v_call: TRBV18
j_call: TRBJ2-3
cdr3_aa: CASSPRVEGTDTQYF
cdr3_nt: TGTGCCAGCTCACCACGGGTCGAGGGCACAGATACGCAGTATTTT

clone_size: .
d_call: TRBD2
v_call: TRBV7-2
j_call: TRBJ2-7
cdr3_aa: CASSFGGTSAYEQYF
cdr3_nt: TGTGCCAGCAGCTTCGGGGGGACTAGCGCCTACGAGCAGTACTTC

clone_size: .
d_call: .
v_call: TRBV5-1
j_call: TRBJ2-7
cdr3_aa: CASSLEGISYEQYF
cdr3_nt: TGCGCCAGCAGCTTGGAGGGGATTTCCTACGAGCAGTACTTC

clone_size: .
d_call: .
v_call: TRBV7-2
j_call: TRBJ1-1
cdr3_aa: CASSIHGGGTEAFF
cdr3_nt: TGTGCCAGCAGCATCCATGGGGGGGGCACTGAAGCTTTCTTT

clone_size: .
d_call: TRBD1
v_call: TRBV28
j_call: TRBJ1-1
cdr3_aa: CASSRQGARSTEAFF
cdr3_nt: TGTGCCAGCAGCCGACAGGGGGCGCGGAGCACTGAAGCTTTCTTT

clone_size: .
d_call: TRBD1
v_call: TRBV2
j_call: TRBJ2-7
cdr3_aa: CASRGTGYSYEQYF
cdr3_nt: TGTGCCAGCAGGGGGACAGGCTACTCCTACGAGCAGTACTTC

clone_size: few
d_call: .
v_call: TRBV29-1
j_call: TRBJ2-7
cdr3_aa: CSGQGPYEQYF
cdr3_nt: TGCAGCGGCCAGGGGCCCTACGAGCAGTACTTC

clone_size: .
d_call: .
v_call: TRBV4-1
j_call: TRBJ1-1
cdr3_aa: CASSQDHGSNTEAFF
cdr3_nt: TGCGCCAGCAGCCAAGATCACGGGTCGAACACTGAAGCTTTCTTT